Below are 17 T cell receptor beta chains sequenced from a single sample in a study of graft-versus-host responses after intestinal transplantation. What these receptors recognize is not known. Profiled with immunoSEQ multiplex PCR; TCRdb holds only in-frame clones, not every one. The data contain roughly 90,000 clones, about 91% of them singletons. The starting material was unstimulated CD4+ T cells sorted from spleen or lymph node cells, obtained before transplant. These receptors were obtained from a human donor who was the organ donor for an intestinal transplant.

Here the CDR3 DNA reads TGTGCCATCAGTGCCTCTTTGGGGGCGGGGAACACCGGGGAGCTGTTTTTT. The encoded protein is CAISASLGAGNTGELFF. The J gene is TRBJ2-2, the V gene TRBV10-3; D may be TRBD1 (6 bases). CDR1 ENHRY and CDR2 SYGVKD come from the germline V gene. This CDR3 spans 17 amino acids. V lost 4 bases to trimming and J lost 1 base, with 16 bases between them.

The chain links TRBV5-1 to TRBJ2-5; tentative D call: TRBD1 (5 bases). The germline V gene has CDR1 SGHRS and CDR2 YFSETQ. The CDR3 runs to 18 residues. Trimming shortened V by 2 bases and J by 2 bases, and 22 bases separated the two germline ends. CDR3 bases: TGCGCCAGCAGCTTTAGCTTAATCGGAGCCAGGGATCAAGAGACCCAGTACTTC. This codes for CASSFSLIGARDQETQYF. The full variable domain, with the rest looked up from reference TRBV5-1 and TRBJ2-5, is KAGVTQTPRYLIKTRGQQVTLSCSPISGHRSVSWYQQTPGQGLQFLFEYFSETQRNKGNFPGRFSGRQFSNSRSEMNVSTLELGDSALYLCASSFSLIGARDQETQYFGPGTRLLVL.

The chain has TRBV7-5 and TRBJ1-1; the table's D call of TRBD1 was not tested on the DNA. TRBV7-5 is shown as a pseudogene. There are 14 residues in the CDR3. CDR3 sequence (DNA): TGTGCCAGAAGCCTGACAGGGGAGAACACTGAAGCTTTCTTT. Amino acids: CARSLTGENTEAFF.

The chain couples TRBV19 to TRBJ2-5, with TRBD2 identical over 8 bases. Germline V gives CDR1 LNHDA, CDR2 SQIVND (reference sequence). CDR3 size: 14 residues. The CDR3 loop is CAVRSSGNQETQYF. The DNA for the CDR3 is TGTGCAGTTAGGAGTAGCGGGAACCAAGAGACCCAGTACTTC.

The DNA for the CDR3 is TGTGCCAGCAGCCCGGGGGGGGGCTCAGATACGCAGTATTTT. It encodes CASSPGGGSDTQYF. The chain combines TRBV5-4 with TRBJ2-3; TRBD2 agrees at 8 bases. The V and J ends lost 4 bases and 4 bases, in that order; junction bases with no gene match: 5. Looked up from germline, CDR1 is SGHNT and CDR2 is YYREEE (reference sequence). The CDR3 is 14 residues long.

This clone has only one observation. CDR3 sequence reads: CASSPPQGVRDEQYF. CDR3 DNA: TGTGCCAGCAGCCCCCCACAGGGGGTACGAGACGAGCAGTACTTC. The gene calls are TRBV28 and TRBJ2-7; 8 bases fit TRBD1. Germline values: CDR1 MDHEN, CDR2 SYDVKM. V shed 6 bases and J 5 bases; nucleotides not matched to a gene: 12. This CDR3 has 15 residues.

The CDR3 DNA reads TGTGCCAGTCAATGGCGCGGGGTATCCAATGAGCAGTTCTTC. Protein: CASQWRGVSNEQFF. This chain connects TRBV19 to TRBJ2-1; tentatively, D is TRBD2 (6 bases). Germline V gene data show CDR1 as LNHDA and CDR2 as SQIVND (reference sequence). Trimming cost V 8 bases and J 6 bases, with 17 bases left between them. CDR3 length: 14 amino acids.

The rearrangement links TRBV7-9 to TRBJ2-6; 7 bases are shared with TRBD1. V shed 5 bases, J shed 3 bases, and the junction held 13 bases outside the gene matches. This CDR3 has 18 amino acids. CDR1 SEHNR and CDR2 FQNEAQ come from the germline V gene (reference sequence). CDR3 sequence: CASSLRGRGTVGANVLTF. DNA for the CDR3: TGTGCCAGCAGCCTCCGAGGGAGAGGGACAGTTGGGGCCAACGTCCTGACTTTC.

This sequence joins TRBV28 and TRBJ1-5, with 9 bases identical to TRBD1. Germline lookup yields CDR1 MDHEN and CDR2 SYDVKM. V shed 10 bases and J 7 bases; nucleotides not matched to a gene: 26. CDR3 length equals 19 residues. CDR3 sequence (DNA): TGTGCCACCAGGGGTTTCCCGGGACAGGGCCGAGGGGAATTGCAGCCCCAGCATTTT. Its translation is CATRGFPGQGRGELQPQHF.

The chain combines TRBV5-1 with TRBJ2-5; a weak D match, TRBD1 (6 bases). The germline CDR1 and CDR2 sequences are SGHRS and YFSETQ. This CDR3 is 13 amino acids long. With 2 bases removed from V and 4 bases from J, the gap between germline ends came to 9 bases. CDR3 DNA: TGCGCCAGCAGCTTACTGGACAGAGAGACCCAGTACTTC. Amino acids: CASSLLDRETQYF.

This rearrangement joins TRBV6-1 to TRBJ2-5; maybe TRBD2 (6 bases). Looked up from germline, CDR1 is MNHNS and CDR2 is SASEGT. Trimming cost V 7 bases and J 1 base, with 13 bases left between them. The CDR3 spans 14 residues. CDR3 sequence (DNA): TGTGCCAGCACACGCGGGGCCCTCCAAGAGACCCAGTACTTC. It yields the protein CASTRGALQETQYF.

Only one count was recorded for this clone. J is TRBJ1-1 and V is TRBV2; D not resolved. Per the germline V gene, CDR1 is SNHLY and CDR2 is FYNNEI. The V and J ends lost 0 bases and 0 bases respectively, with 11 bases between them. This CDR3 comprises 16 residues. CDR3 residues: CASSEAPDTMNTEAFF. CDR3 in DNA: TGTGCCAGCAGTGAAGCGCCAGACACGATGAACACTGAAGCTTTCTTT.

The rearrangement links TRBV9 to TRBJ2-7; 9 positions match TRBD2. Germline values: CDR1 SGDLS, CDR2 YYNGEE. J gave up 6 bases and V 4 bases, and 11 bases lay outside the gene matches. The CDR3 length is 15 residues. The chain's CDR3 is CASSSSAGGSGEQYF. The CDR3 nucleotides read TGTGCCAGCAGCTCTTCGGCGGGAGGGAGTGGCGAGCAGTACTTC.

V usage is TRBV5-5 and J usage is TRBJ2-5, with 9 bases fitting TRBD1. V was clipped by 3 bases and J by 5 bases; unmatched bases: 11. Germline V gene lookup returns CDR1 SGHKS and CDR2 YYEKEE (reference sequence). The CDR3 spans 16 residues. CDR3 region: CASSSRTGELFETQYF. The CDR3 nucleotides read TGTGCCAGCAGCTCGCGGACAGGGGAACTATTTGAGACCCAGTACTTC.

This clone came up once. V usage is TRBV19 and J usage is TRBJ1-4; no clear D. CDR1 is LNHDA and CDR2 is SQIVND in the germline V gene (reference sequence). The CDR3 has 13 amino acids. Deletions cut 6 bases from V and 5 bases from J, with 10 bases between. CDR3 sequence: CASRTRPNEKLFF. The CDR3 DNA sequence: TGTGCCAGTAGGACGAGGCCAAATGAAAAACTGTTTTTT.

This rearrangement joins TRBV27 to TRBJ2-1; no reliable D call. Between the trimmed V and J ends, which lost 11 bases and 0 bases, there was a span of 5 bases. CDR3 length equals 11 residues. CDR1 and CDR2 (germline): MNHEY, SMNVEV (reference sequence). The CDR3 loop is CALSSYNEQFF. DNA for the CDR3: TGTGCCTTGAGCTCCTACAATGAGCAGTTCTTC.

This clone occurred many times. The chain combines TRBV5-4 with TRBJ1-1; 7 bases are shared with TRBD1. The V gene's germline CDR1 is SGHNT and CDR2 YYREEE (reference sequence). J lost 4 bases, V lost 0 bases, and 0 bases had no gene match. This CDR3 comprises 13 residues. Written as DNA, the CDR3 is TGTGCCAGCAGCTTGGACAGGGGCACTGAAGCTTTCTTT. It encodes CASSLDRGTEAFF.